This T cell receptor beta chain was identified during a study of CD8+CD57+ T cells in acquired aplastic anemia. Study context: The sorted CD4+ and CD8+ cells yielded an average around 3.4 ug of DNA. Notes on the study in general: A significant difference in CD8+ Simpson's diversity between patients and controls was not found.

Template material for TCR beta VDJ and CDR3 profiling consisted of genomic DNA. A single record per CDR3 protein comes from TCRdb applying MiXCR to the reads. The sample lists approximately 200,000 distinct CDR3 sequences; around 66% were seen once. Note on this clonotype: Its target is unknown.

The sequencing input was sorted CD4+, CD8+, or CD8+CD57+ T cells (not recorded which) from PBMCs. The receptor was derived from a human donor with severe aplastic anemia or a healthy control (not recorded which).

Here the CDR3 reads CASSLGFSGPYEQYF. The CDR3 region has the DNA TGTGCCAGCAGCTTAGGCTTCTCTGGGCCCTACGAGCAGTACTTC. The chain has TRBV7-6 and TRBJ2-7; D ambiguous. V was cut by 1 base and J by 2 bases, with 12 bases left in between. CDR3 size: 15 residues. Per the germline V gene, CDR1 is SGHVS and CDR2 is FNYEAQ.